A single sample gave rise to the 8 T cell receptor beta chains below, sequenced in a study of beta chain features in type 1 diabetes. Overall study findings and caveats: When Type 1 diabetes patients were examined, their TCRB CDR3s proved moderately but significantly shorter in all four CD4+ subsets.

Expressed TCRB transcripts were sequenced because the entire RNA isolate underwent reverse transcription. Assay used: immunoSEQ multiplex PCR; TCRdb lists only in-frame clones, some missing. Of a few hundred thousand clones listed, approximately 10% are singletons. Their target antigens are unknown. Sequenced: naive CD4+ T cells from blood. These receptors all stem from a man aged 30 to 39 with type 1 diabetes.

This clone was recorded only once. The rearrangement links TRBV19 to TRBJ2-7, with TRBD1 matching over 10 bases. This CDR3 is built from 14 residues. CDR1 and CDR2 (germline): LNHDA, SQIVND (reference sequence). Trimming took 5 bases from V and 3 from J; bases not matched to a gene: 4. This CDR3 reads CASSFRDRGYEQYF. The CDR3 nucleotides are TGTGCCAGTAGTTTCCGGGACAGGGGCTACGAGCAGTACTTC. Full variable domain (outside the CDR3, taken from reference TRBV19 and TRBJ2-7): DGGITQSPKYLFRKEGQNVTLSCEQNLNHDAMYWYRQDPGQGLRLIYYSQIVNDFQKGDIAEGYSVSREKKESFPLTVTSAQKNPTAFYLCASSFRDRGYEQYFGPGTRLTVT.

This sequence joins TRBV7-2 and TRBJ2-5; 8 nucleotides agree with TRBD2. The CDR3 has 17 amino acids. J was trimmed by 5 bases and V by 1 base; bases with no gene match: 12. The germline V gene has CDR1 SGHTA and CDR2 FQGNSA. CDR3 DNA sequence: TGTGCCAGCAGCTTAGGGCTAGCGGGTCGCTCGGGGGAGACCCAGTACTTC. This codes for CASSLGLAGRSGETQYF.

This clone was observed a few times. The V call is TRBV28, the J call TRBJ2-2, with D unclear. This CDR3 has 12 amino acids. Trimming took 3 bases from V and 4 from J, leaving 3 bases between them. Germline loops: CDR1 MDHEN, CDR2 SYDVKM. The DNA for the CDR3 is TGTGCCAGCAGTTTCATCACCGGGGAGCTGTTTTTT. Residues: CASSFITGELFF.

CDR3 in amino acids: CASSRGDRGGNVLTF. CDR3 coding DNA: TGCGCCAGCAGCCGAGGGGATCGGGGAGGCAACGTCCTGACTTTC. The rearrangement uses TRBV5-1 and TRBJ2-6; possible D gene TRBD2, 6 bases. V lost 4 bases and J 9 bases, leaving 17 bases between the germline ends. The germline gives CDR1 SGHRS, CDR2 YFSETQ. The CDR3 spans 15 residues.

The genes are TRBV6-1 and TRBJ2-1; D is perhaps TRBD1 (5 bases). Germline CDR1 and CDR2: MNHNS and SASEGT. The length of the CDR3 is 11 residues. V gave up 5 bases and J gave up 11 bases, with 10 bases separating them. The CDR3 spells CASSQPDKQFF. CDR3 DNA: TGTGCCAGCAGTCAACCGGACAAGCAGTTCTTC.

This clone was seen a handful of times. The chain links TRBV5-1 to TRBJ2-1, with D perhaps TRBD1 (6 bases). Trimming removed 4 bases from V and 0 bases from J, with 14 bases in between. The germline CDR1 and CDR2 sequences are SGHRS and YFSETQ. The CDR3 is 16 residues long. The CDR3 bases are TGCGCCAGCAGCGGGGGCTTGCGGAGCTCCTACAATGAGCAGTTCTTC. It is translated as CASSGGLRSSYNEQFF.

The chain employs TRBV29-1 and TRBJ1-1; no firm D call. This CDR3 comprises 11 residues. V was shortened by 4 bases and J by 5 bases, with 8 bases between the two germline ends. The germline V gene encodes CDR1 SQVTM and CDR2 ANQGSEA. This CDR3 is CSVVRGTEAFF. The CDR3 nucleotides are TGCAGCGTTGTACGGGGTACTGAAGCTTTCTTT.

V is TRBV29-1 and J is TRBJ2-1; 10 bases fit TRBD2. CDR3 size: 13 residues. Losses at the gene ends were 7 bases for V and 10 bases for J; bases not matched to a gene: 10. Germline-derived CDR1 and CDR2 are SQVTM and ANQGSEA. The CDR3 sequence is CSASGGAGGEQFF. CDR3 nucleotide sequence: TGCAGCGCCTCTGGTGGAGCGGGGGGGGAGCAGTTCTTC.